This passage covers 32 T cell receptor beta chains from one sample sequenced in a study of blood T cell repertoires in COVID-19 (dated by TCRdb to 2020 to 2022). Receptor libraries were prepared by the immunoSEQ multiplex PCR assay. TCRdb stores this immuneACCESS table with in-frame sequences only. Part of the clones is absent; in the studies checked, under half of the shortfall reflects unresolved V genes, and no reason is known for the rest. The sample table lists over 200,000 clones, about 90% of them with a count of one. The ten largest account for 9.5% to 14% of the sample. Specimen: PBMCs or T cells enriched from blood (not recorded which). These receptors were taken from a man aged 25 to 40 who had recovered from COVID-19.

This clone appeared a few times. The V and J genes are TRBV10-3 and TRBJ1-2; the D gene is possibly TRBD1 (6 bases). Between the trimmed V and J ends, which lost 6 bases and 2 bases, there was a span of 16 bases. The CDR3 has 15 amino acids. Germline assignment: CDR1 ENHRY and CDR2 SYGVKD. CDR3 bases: TGTGCCATCAGCCTTCAGGAGACAGGAAACTATGGCTACACCTTC. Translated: CAISLQETGNYGYTF.

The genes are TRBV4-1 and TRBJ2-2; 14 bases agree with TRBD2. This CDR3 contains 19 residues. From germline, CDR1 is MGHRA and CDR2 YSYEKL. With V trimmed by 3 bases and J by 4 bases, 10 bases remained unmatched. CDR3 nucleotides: TGCGCCAGCAGCCATGAGGGACTAGCGGGAGTTCAGGGCACCGGGGAGCTGTTTTTT. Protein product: CASSHEGLAGVQGTGELFF.

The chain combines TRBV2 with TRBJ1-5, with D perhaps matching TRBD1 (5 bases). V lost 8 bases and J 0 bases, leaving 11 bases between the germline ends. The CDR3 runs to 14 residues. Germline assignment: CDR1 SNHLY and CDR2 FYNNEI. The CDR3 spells CASGAGYSNQPQHF. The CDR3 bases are TGTGCCAGCGGGGCAGGCTATAGCAATCAGCCCCAGCATTTT.

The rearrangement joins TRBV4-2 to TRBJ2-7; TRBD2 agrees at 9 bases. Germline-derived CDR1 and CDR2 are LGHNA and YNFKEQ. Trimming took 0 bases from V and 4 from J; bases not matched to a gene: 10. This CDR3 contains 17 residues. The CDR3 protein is CASSQDTRGTSMYEQYF. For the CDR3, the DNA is TGTGCCAGCAGCCAAGATACCCGGGGGACTAGCATGTACGAGCAGTACTTC.

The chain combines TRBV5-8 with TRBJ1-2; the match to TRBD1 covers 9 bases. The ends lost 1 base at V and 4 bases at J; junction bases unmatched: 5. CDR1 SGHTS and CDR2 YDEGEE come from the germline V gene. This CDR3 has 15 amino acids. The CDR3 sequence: CASSLFTGGGYGYTF. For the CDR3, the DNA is TGTGCCAGCAGCTTGTTTACAGGGGGCGGCTATGGCTACACCTTC.

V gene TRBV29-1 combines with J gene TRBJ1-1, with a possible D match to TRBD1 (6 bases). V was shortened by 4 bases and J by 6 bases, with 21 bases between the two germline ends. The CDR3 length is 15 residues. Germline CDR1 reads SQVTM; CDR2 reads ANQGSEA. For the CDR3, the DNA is TGCAGCGTTGTAGGCAGGGGTAGGTGGTCGGCTGAAGCTTTCTTT. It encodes CSVVGRGRWSAEAFF. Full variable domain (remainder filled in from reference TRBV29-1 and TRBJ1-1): SAVISQKPSRDICQRGTSLTIQCQVDSQVTMMFWYRQQPGQSLTLIATANQGSEATYESGFVIDKFPISRPNLTFSTLTVSNMSPEDSSIYLCSVVGRGRWSAEAFFGQGTRLTVV.

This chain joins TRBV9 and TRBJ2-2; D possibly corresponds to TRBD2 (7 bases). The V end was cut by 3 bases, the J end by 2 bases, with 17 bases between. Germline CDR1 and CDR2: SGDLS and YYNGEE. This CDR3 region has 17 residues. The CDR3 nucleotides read TGTGCCAGCAGCGATGAATTGGCGGGGGCTAACACCGGGGAGCTGTTTTTT. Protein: CASSDELAGANTGELFF.

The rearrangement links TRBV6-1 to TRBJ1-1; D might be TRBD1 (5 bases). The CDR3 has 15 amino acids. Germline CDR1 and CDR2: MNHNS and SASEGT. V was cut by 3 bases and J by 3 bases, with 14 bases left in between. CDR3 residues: CASSDRVQGYTEAFF. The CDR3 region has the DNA TGTGCCAGCAGTGATCGAGTTCAGGGATACACTGAAGCTTTCTTT.

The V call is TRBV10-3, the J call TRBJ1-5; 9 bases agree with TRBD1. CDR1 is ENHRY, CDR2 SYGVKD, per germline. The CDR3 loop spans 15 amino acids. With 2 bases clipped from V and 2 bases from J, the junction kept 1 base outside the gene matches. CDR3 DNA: TGTGCCATCAGTGAGACAGGGGGCGGCAATCAGCCCCAGCATTTT. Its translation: CAISETGGGNQPQHF.

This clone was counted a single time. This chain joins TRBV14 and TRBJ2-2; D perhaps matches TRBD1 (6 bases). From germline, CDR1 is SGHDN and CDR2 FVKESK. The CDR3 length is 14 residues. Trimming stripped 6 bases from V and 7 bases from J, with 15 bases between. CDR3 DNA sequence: TGTGCCAGCAGTCGAACAGGGTGGAGCGGGGAGCTGTTTTTT. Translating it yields CASSRTGWSGELFF.

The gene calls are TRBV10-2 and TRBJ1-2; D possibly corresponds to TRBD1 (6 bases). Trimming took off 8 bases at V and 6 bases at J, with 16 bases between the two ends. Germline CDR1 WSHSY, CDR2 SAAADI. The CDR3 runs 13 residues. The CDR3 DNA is TGCGCCAGCTTAAAACAGGGTTCGGATGGCTACACCTTC. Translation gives CASLKQGSDGYTF.

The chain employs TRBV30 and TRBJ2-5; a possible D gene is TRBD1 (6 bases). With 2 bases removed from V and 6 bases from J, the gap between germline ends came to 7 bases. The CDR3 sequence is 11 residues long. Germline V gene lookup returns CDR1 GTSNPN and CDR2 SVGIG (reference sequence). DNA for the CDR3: TGTGCCTGGAGTACAGGGAAGACCCAGTACTTC. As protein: CAWSTGKTQYF. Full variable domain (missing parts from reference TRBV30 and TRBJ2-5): SQTIHQWPATLVQPVGSPLSLECTVEGTSNPNLYWYRQAAGRGLQLLFYSVGIGQISSEVPQNLSASRPQDRQFILSSKKLLLSDSGFYLCAWSTGKTQYFGPGTRLLVL.

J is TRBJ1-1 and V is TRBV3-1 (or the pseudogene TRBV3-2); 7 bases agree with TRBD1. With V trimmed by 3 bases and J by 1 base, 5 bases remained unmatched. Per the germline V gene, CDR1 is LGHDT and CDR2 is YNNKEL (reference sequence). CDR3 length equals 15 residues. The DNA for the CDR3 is TGTGCCAGCAGCCAGGGGACAGTGAAGAACACTGAAGCTTTCTTT. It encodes CASSQGTVKNTEAFF.

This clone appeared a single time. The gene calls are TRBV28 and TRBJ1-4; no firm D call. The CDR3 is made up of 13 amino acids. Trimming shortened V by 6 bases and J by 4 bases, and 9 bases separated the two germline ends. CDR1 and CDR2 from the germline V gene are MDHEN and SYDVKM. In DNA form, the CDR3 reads TGTGCCAGCAGCAGGTCCATTAATGAAAAACTGTTTTTT. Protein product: CASSRSINEKLFF.

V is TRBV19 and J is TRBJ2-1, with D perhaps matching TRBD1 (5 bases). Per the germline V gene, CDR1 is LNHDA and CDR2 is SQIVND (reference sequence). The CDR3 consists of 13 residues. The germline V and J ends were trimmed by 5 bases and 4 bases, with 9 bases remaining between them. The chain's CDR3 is CASSLDNYNEQFF. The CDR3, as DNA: TGTGCCAGTAGTCTGGACAATTACAATGAGCAGTTCTTC.

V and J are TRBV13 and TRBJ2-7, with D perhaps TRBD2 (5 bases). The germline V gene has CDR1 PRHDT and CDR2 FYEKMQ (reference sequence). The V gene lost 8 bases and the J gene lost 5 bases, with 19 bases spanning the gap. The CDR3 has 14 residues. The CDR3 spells CASSLRGPGNEQYF. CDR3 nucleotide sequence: TGTGCCAGCTCTCTGAGAGGGCCAGGTAACGAGCAGTACTTC.

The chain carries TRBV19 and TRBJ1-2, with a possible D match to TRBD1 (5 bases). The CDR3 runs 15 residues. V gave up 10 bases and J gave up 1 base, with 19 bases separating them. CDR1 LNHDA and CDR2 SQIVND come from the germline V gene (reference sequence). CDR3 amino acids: CATGEVGEYNYGYTF. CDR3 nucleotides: TGTGCCACGGGGGAGGTCGGAGAATATAACTATGGCTACACCTTC. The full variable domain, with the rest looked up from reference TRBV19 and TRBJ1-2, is DGGITQSPKYLFRKEGQNVTLSCEQNLNHDAMYWYRQDPGQGLRLIYYSQIVNDFQKGDIAEGYSVSREKKESFPLTVTSAQKNPTAFYLCATGEVGEYNYGYTFGSGTRLTVV.

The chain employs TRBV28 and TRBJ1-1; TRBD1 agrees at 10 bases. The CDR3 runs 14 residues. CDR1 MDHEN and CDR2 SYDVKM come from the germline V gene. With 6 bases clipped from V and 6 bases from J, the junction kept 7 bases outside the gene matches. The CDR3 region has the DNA TGTGCCAGCAGGGGCGGGACAGGGGATCCTGAAGCTTTCTTT. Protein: CASRGGTGDPEAFF.

The CDR3 sequence: CASRGQPNNQPQHF. CDR3 in DNA: TGTGCCAGCCGGGGACAGCCAAACAATCAGCCCCAGCATTTT. The chain recombines TRBV2 with TRBJ1-5; 7 bases line up with TRBD1. This CDR3 is built from 14 residues. Per germline, CDR1 SNHLY and CDR2 FYNNEI. V lost 8 bases, J lost 3 bases, and 7 bases stayed unmatched.

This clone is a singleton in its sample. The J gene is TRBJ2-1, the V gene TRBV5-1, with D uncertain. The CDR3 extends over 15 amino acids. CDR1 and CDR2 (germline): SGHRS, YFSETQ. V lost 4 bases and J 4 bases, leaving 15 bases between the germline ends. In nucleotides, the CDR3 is TGCGCCAGCAGCCCCGAGGTGAGGAGATACAATGAGCAGTTCTTC. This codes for CASSPEVRRYNEQFF.

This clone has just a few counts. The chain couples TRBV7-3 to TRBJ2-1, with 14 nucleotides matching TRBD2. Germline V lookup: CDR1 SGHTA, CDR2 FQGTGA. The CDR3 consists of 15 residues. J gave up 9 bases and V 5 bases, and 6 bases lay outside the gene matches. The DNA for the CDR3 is TGTGCCAGCAGCAGACTAGCGGGGGGGCCTGGTGAGCAGTTCTTC. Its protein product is CASSRLAGGPGEQFF.

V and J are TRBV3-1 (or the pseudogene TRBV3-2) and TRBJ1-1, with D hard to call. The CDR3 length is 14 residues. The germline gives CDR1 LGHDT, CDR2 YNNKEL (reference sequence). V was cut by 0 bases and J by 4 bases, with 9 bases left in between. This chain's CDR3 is CASSQDSGSTEAFF. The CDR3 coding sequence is TGTGCCAGCAGCCAAGATTCAGGTAGCACTGAAGCTTTCTTT.

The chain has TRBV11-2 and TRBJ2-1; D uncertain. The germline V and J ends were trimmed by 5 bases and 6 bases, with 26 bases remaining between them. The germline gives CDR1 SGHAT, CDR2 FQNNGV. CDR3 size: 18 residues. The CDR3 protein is CASSNRGSPVPLINEQFF. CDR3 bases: TGTGCCAGCAGCAACCGTGGTAGCCCGGTTCCCCTAATCAATGAGCAGTTCTTC.

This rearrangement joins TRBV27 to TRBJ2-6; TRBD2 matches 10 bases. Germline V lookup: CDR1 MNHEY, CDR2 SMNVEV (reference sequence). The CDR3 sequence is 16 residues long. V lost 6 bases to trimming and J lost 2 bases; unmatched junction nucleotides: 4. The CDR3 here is CASSISGGTGANVLTF. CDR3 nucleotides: TGTGCCAGCAGCATTAGCGGGGGGACTGGGGCCAACGTCCTGACTTTC.

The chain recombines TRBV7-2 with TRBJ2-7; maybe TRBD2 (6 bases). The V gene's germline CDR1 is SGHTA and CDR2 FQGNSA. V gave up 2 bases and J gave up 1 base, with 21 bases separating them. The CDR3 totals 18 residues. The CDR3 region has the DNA TGTGCCAGCAGCTTAAGCCTAGCCCTAGAGGGAGGTTCCTACGAGCAGTACTTC. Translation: CASSLSLALEGGSYEQYF.

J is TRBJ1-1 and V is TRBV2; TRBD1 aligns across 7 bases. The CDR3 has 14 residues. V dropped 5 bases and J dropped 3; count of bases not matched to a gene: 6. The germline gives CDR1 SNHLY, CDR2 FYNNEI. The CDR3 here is CASSPTGADTEAFF. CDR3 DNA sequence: TGTGCCAGCAGTCCTACAGGGGCTGACACTGAAGCTTTCTTT.

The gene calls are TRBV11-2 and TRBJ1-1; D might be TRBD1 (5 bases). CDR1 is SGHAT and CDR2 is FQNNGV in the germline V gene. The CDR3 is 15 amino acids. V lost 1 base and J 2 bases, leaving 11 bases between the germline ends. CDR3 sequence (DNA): TGTGCCAGCAGCTTAGCGGCCAGGGTTAACACTGAAGCTTTCTTT. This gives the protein CASSLAARVNTEAFF.

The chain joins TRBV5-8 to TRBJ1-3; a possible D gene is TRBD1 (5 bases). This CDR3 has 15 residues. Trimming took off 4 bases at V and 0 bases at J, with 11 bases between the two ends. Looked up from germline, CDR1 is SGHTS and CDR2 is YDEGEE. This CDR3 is CASSAGRSSGNTIYF. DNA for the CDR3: TGTGCCAGCAGCGCGGGACGTAGCTCTGGAAACACCATATATTTT.

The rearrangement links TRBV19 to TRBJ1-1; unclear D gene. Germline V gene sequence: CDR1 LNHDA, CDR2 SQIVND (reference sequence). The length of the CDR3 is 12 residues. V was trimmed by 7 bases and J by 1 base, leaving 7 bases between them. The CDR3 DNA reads TGTGCCAGTACTGGAGGGAACACTGAAGCTTTCTTT. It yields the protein CASTGGNTEAFF.

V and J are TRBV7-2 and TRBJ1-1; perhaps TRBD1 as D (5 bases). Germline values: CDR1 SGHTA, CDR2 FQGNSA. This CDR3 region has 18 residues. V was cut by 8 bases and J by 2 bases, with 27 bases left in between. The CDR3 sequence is CASAVWKTATPNNTEAFF. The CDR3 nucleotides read TGTGCCAGCGCCGTCTGGAAGACAGCCACCCCAAATAACACTGAAGCTTTCTTT.

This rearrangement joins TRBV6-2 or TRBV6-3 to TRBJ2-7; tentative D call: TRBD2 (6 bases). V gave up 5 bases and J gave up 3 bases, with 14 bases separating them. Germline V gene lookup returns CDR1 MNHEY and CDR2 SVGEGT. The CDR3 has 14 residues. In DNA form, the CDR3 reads TGTGCCAGCAGTCTTTCGGGACTGGTCTACGAGCAGTACTTC. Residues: CASSLSGLVYEQYF.

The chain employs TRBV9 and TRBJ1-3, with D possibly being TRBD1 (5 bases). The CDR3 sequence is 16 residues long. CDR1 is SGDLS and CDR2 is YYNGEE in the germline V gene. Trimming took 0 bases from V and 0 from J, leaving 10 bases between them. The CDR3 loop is CASSVATGNSGNTIYF. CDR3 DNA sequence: TGTGCCAGCAGCGTAGCTACAGGAAACTCTGGAAACACCATATATTTT.